This T cell receptor (beta chain) was retrieved from a study of PD-L1 blockade in urothelial cancer. For this clone: Its antigen is currently unknown.

Using immunoSEQ multiplex PCR, the repertoire was profiled, and TCRdb retains in-frame clones only, with some absent. This sample has more than 50,000 clones, with 80% to 85% found just once. Study outcomes and limitations: Sub-median blood TCR clonality before treatment predicted longer survival.

The time point: pretreatment peripheral blood. This CDR3 comprises 17 residues. CDR1 and CDR2 from the germline V gene are MGHRA and YSYEKL. V lost 4 bases and J lost 1; bases outside the gene matches: 13. This material consisted of PBMCs, taken around atezolizumab (anti-PD-L1) treatment. The clonotype originates from an older man with urothelial cancer. J is TRBJ2-7 and V is TRBV4-1; 7 bases align to TRBD1. The CDR3 nucleotides are TGCGCCAGCAGCCCTAACCTACCGGGACAGATATCCTACGAGCAGTACTTC. Encoded protein: CASSPNLPGQISYEQYF.